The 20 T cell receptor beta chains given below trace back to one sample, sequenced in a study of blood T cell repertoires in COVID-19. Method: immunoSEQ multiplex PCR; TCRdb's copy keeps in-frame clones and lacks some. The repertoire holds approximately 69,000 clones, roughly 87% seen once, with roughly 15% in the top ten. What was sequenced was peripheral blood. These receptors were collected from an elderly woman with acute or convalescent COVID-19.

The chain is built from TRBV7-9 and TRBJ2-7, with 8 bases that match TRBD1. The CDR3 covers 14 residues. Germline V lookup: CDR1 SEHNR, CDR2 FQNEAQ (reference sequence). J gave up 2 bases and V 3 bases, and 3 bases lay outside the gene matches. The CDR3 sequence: CASSFIQGAYEQYF. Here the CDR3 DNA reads TGTGCCAGCAGCTTTATACAGGGGGCCTACGAGCAGTACTTC.

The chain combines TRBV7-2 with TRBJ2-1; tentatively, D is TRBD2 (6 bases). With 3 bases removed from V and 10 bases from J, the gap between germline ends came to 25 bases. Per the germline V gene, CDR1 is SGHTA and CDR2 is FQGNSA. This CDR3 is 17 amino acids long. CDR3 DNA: TGTGCCAGCAGCTTCGGAGTTAGCGGTTTTCGGCCCTGGGAGCAGTTCTTC. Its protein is CASSFGVSGFRPWEQFF. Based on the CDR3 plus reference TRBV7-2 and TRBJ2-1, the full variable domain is GAGVSQSPSNKVTEKGKDVELRCDPISGHTALYWYRQSLGQGLEFLIYFQGNSAPDKSGLPSDRFSAERTGGSVSTLTIQRTQQEDSAVYLCASSFGVSGFRPWEQFFGPGTRLTVL.

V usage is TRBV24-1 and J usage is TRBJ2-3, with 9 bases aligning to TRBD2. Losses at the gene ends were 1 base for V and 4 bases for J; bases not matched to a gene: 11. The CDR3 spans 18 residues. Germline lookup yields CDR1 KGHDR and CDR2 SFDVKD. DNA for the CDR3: TGTGCCACCAGTGATTTCCCCCGGATTAGCGGGAGATCAGATACGCAGTATTTT. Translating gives CATSDFPRISGRSDTQYF.

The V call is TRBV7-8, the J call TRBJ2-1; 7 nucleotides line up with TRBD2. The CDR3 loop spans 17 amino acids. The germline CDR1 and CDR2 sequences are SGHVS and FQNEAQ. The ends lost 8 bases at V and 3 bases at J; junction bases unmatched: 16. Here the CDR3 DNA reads TGTGCCAGCGCGCCCCGTGAGCGGGGACCGGGCTACAATGAGCAGTTCTTC. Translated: CASAPRERGPGYNEQFF.

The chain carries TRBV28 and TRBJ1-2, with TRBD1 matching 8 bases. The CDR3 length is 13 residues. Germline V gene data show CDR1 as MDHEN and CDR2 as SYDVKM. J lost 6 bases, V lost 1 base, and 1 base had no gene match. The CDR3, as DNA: TGTGCCAGCAGTTTATTGACAGGGGATGGCTACACCTTC. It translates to CASSLLTGDGYTF.

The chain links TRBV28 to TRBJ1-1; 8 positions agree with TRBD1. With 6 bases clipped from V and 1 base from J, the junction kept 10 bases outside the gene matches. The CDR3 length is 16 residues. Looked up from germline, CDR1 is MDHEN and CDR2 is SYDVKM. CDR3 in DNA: TGTGCCAGCAGGAGAGGGGACAGGTTGAGGAACACTGAAGCTTTCTTT. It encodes CASRRGDRLRNTEAFF.

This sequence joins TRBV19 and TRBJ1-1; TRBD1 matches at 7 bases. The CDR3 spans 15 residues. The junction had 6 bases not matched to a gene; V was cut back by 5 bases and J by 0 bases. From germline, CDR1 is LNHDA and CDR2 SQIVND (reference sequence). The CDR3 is CASSSRTGVNTEAFF. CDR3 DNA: TGTGCCAGTAGTTCTCGGACAGGAGTGAACACTGAAGCTTTCTTT.

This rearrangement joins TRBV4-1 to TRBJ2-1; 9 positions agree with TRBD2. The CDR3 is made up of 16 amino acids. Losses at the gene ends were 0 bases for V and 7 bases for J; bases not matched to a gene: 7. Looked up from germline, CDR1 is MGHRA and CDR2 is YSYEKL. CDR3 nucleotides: TGCGCCAGCAGCCAAGAAGTTGCGGGAGGGCCGAATGAGCAGTTCTTC. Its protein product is CASSQEVAGGPNEQFF.

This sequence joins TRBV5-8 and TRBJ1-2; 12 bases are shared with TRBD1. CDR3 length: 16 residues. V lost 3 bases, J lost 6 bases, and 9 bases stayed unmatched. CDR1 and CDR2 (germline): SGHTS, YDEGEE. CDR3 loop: CASSWGTGGERNGYTF. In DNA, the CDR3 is TGTGCCAGCAGCTGGGGGACAGGGGGCGAGCGGAATGGCTACACCTTC.

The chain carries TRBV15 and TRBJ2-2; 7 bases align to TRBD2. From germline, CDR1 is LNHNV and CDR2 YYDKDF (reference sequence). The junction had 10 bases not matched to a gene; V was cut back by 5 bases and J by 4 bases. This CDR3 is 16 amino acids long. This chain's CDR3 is CATSPTSVQATGELFF. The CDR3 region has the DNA TGTGCCACCAGCCCTACTAGCGTACAGGCCACCGGGGAGCTGTTTTTT.

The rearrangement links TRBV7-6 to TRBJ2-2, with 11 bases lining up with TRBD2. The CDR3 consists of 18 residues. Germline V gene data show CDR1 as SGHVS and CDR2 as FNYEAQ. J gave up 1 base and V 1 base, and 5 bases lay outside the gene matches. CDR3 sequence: CASSLETSGGMNTGELFF. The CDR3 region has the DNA TGTGCCAGCAGCTTAGAAACTAGCGGGGGAATGAACACCGGGGAGCTGTTTTTT.

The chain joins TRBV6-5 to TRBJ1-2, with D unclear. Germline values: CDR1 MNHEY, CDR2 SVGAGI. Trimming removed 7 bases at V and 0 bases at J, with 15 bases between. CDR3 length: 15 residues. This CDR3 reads CASKKSQAPNYGYTF. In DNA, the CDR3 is TGTGCCAGCAAGAAGTCTCAGGCCCCTAACTATGGCTACACCTTC.

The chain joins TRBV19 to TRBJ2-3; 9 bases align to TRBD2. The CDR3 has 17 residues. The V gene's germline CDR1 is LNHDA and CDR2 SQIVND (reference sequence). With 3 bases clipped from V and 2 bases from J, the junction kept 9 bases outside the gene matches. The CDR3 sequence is CASSITPVAGATDTQYF. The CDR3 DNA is TGTGCCAGTAGTATTACCCCGGTAGCGGGAGCCACAGATACGCAGTATTTT.

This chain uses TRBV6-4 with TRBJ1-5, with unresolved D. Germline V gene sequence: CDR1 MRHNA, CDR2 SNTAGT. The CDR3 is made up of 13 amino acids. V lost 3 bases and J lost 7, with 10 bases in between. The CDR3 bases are TGTGCCAGCAGTGAAGTGAACGGGCAGCCCCAGCATTTT. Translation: CASSEVNGQPQHF.

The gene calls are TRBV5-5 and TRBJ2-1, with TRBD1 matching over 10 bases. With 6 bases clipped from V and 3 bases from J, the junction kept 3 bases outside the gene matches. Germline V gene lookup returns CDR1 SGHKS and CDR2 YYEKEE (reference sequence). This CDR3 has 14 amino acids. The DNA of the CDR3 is TGTGCCAGCACCGGGACAGGGGACTACAATGAGCAGTTCTTC. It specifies CASTGTGDYNEQFF. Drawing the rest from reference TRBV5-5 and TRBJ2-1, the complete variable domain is DAGVTQSPTHLIKTRGQQVTLRCSPISGHKSVSWYQQVLGQGPQFIFQYYEKEERGRGNFPDRFSARQFPNYSSELNVNALLLGDSALYLCASTGTGDYNEQFFGPGTRLTVL.

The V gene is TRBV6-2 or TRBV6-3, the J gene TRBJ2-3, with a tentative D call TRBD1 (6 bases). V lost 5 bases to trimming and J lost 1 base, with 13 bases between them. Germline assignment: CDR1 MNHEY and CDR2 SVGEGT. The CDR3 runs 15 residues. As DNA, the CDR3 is TGTGCCAGCAGTCGCCAGGGGATTGGCACAGATACGCAGTATTTT. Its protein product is CASSRQGIGTDTQYF.

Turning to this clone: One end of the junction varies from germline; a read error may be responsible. CDR3 nucleotides: TGCGCCAGCAGTGAGTCAAGAGGACGGAACGGGGTCTTC. Residues: CASSESRGRNGVF. V is TRBV10-1 and J is TRBJ1-2; the D is unclear. The CDR3 contains 13 residues. The germline gives CDR1 WNHNN, CDR2 SYGVQD (reference sequence).

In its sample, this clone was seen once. The CDR3 nucleotides read TGTGCCAGCAGTTTATCGTTAGCGGGAGGAGATACGCAGTATTTT. This sequence encodes CASSLSLAGGDTQYF. The chain uses TRBV27 and TRBJ2-3; 10 bases map to TRBD2. Trimming cost V 0 bases and J 5 bases; bases outside gene matches: 2. This CDR3 is 15 amino acids long. The V gene's germline CDR1 is MNHEY and CDR2 SMNVEV (reference sequence).

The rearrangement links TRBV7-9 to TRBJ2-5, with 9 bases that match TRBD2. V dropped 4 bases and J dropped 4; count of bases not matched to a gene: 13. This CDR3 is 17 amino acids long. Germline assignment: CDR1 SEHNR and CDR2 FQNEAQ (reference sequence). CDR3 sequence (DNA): TGTGCCAGCAGCTCCCCCGGGGGGCTAGCGGGAACAGAGACCCAGTACTTC. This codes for CASSSPGGLAGTETQYF.

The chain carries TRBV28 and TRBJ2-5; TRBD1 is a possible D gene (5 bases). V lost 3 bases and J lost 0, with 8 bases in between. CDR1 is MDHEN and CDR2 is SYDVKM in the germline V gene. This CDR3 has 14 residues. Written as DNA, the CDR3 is TGTGCCAGCAGTTTGGTACAGGACCAAGAGACCCAGTACTTC. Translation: CASSLVQDQETQYF.